This T cell receptor beta chain stems from a study of identical twins. Study findings and constraints: Out-of-frame beta chain sequences displayed weaker excess sharing between twins. Abundant cord blood beta clonotypes carried fewer insertions; memory repertoires showed none. Zero-insertion analyses might be partly confounded by invariant T cells like MAIT and iNKT.

Of note for this clonotype: Its matching antigen is unknown.

TCRdb redid the calling of the 5' RACE reads with MiXCR, one entry per CDR3 protein. The sample shows some 190,000 distinct CDR3 sequences, approximately 15% of them seen only once. Trimming took 4 bases from V and 5 from J, leaving 10 bases between them. CDR3 length equals 13 residues. Germline CDR1 and CDR2: ENHRY and SYGVKD. The same specimen was also included in a second study, on T cells expressing NK-cell markers. That work contributes: Of CD8+ T cells, 1.0-7.0% belonged to dominant NKG2C+ clonotypes in several donors.

The genes are TRBV10-3 and TRBJ2-3; no clear D. This receptor was taken from a woman aged 18-30 years in good health. Input material: CD8+ T cells sorted from blood. The CDR3, as DNA: TGTGCCATCAGTGTATCCCATGGAGATACGCAGTATTTT. Translated: CAISVSHGDTQYF.